This T cell receptor beta chain stems from a study of PD-L1 blockade in urothelial cancer. Described time point: peripheral blood 6 weeks after treatment start. V was trimmed by 3 bases and J by 6 bases, leaving 15 bases between them. This CDR3 comprises 15 residues. CDR1 is LGHNA, CDR2 YNFKEQ, per germline. TCR analog templates of synthetic origin were spiked into each PCR. TCRdb's table, derived via immunoSEQ multiplex PCR, lists solely in-frame clones and lacks some. The data contain over 100,000 clones, approximately 90% of them singletons. V and J are TRBV4-2 and TRBJ1-5; a possible D gene is TRBD1 (5 bases). The source of this sequence is a man in his sixties with urothelial cancer. Material: PBMCs, obtained around atezolizumab (anti-PD-L1) treatment. The CDR3 protein is CASSHAGGVVQPQHF. CDR3 bases: TGTGCCAGCAGCCATGCCGGGGGGGTTGTTCAGCCCCAGCATTTT.